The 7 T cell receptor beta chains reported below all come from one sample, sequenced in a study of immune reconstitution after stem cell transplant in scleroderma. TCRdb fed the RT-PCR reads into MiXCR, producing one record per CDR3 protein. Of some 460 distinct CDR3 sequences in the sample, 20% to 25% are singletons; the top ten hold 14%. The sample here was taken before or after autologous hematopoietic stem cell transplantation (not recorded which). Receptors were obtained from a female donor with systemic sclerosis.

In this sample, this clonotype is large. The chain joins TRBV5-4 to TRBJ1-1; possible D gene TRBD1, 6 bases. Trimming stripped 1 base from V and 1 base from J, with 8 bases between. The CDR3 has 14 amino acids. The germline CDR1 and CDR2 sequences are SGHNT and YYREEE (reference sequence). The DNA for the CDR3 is TGTGCCAGCAGCTTGTGGGGGGCGAACACTGAAGCTTTCTTT. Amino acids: CASSLWGANTEAFF.

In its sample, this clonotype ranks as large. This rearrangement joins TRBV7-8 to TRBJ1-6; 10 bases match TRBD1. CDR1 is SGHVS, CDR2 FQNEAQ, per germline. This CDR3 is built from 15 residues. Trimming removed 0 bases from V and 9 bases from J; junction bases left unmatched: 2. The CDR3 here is CASSLAGQGSSPLHF. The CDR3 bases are TGTGCCAGCAGCTTAGCGGGACAGGGGAGTTCACCCCTCCACTTT.

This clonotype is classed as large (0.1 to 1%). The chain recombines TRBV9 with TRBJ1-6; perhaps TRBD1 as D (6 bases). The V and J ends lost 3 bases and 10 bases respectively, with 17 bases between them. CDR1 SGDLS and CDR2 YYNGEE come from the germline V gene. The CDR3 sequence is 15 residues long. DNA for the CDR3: TGTGCCAGCAGCGGCCACACAGGGACCAACTCACCCCTCCACTTT. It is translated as CASSGHTGTNSPLHF.

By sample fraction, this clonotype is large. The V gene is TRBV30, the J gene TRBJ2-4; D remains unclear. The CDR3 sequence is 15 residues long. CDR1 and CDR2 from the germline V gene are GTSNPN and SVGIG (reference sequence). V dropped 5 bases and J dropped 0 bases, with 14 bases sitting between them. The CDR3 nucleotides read TGTGCCTGGTCTATATCCGATATAGCCAAAAACATTCAGTACTTC. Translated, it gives CAWSISDIAKNIQYF.

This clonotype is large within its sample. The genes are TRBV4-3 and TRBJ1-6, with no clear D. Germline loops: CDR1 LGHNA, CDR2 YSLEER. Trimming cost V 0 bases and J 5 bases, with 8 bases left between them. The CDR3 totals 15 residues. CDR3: CASSQELTDNSPLHF. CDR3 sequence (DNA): TGCGCCAGCAGCCAAGAGCTCACAGATAATTCACCCCTCCACTTT.

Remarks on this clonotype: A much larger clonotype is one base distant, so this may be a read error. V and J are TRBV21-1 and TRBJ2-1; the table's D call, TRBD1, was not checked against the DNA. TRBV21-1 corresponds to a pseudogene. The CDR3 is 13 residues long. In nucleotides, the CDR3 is TGTGCCAGACAGGACCCGGGCCACAATGAGCAGTTCTTC. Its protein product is CARQDPGHNEQFF.

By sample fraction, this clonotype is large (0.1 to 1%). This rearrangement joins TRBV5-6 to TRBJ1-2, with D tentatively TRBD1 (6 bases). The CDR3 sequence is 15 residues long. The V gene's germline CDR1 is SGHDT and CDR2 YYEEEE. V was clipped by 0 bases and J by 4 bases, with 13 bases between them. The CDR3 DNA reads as TGTGCCAGCAGCTTGGAGGGGGTCCTCCTCTATGGCTACACCTTC. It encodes CASSLEGVLLYGYTF.